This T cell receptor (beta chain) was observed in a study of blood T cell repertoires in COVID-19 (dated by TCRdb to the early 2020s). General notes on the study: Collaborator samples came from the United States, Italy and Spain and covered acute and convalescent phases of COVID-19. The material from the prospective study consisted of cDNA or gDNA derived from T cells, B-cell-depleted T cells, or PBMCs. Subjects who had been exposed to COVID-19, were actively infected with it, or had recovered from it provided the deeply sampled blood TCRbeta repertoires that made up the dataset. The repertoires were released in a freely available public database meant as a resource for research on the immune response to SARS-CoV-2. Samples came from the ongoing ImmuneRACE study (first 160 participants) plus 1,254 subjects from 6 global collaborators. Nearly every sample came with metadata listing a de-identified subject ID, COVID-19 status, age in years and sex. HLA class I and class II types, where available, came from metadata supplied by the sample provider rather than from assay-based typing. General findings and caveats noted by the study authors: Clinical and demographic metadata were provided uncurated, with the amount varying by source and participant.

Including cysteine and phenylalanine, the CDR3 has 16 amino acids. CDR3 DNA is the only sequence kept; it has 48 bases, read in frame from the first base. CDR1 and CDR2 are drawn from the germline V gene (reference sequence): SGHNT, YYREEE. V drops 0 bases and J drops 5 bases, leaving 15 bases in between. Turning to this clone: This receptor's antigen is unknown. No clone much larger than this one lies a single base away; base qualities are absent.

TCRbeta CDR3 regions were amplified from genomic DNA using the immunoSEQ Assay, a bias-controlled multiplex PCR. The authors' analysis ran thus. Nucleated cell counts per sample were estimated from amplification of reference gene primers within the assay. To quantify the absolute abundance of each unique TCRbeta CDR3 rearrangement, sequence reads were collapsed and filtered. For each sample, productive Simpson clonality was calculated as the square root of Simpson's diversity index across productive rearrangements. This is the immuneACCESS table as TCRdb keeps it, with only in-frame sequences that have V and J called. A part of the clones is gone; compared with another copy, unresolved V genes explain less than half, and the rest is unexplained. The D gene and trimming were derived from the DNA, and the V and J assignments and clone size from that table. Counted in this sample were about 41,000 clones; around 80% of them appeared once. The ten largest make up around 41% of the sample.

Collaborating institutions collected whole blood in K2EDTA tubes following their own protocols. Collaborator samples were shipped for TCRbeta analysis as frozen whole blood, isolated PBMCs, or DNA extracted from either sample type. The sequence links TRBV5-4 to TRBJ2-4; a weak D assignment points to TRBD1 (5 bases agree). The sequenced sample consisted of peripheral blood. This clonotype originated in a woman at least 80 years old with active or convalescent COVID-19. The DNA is TGTGCCAGCAGCTTGGGACTTAGGGGCGCCGAAAACATTCAGTACTTC. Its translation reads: CASSLGLRGAENIQYF.